This T cell receptor (beta chain) was sequenced for a study of beta chain features in type 1 diabetes. The CDR3 extends over 13 amino acids. CDR1 and CDR2 from the germline V gene are SEHNR and FQNEAQ (reference sequence). The V gene lost 5 bases and the J gene lost 7 bases, with 12 bases spanning the gap. This clone was seen a handful of times. Other DNA sequences in the same sample also yield this CDR3. The sequenced template was cDNA made from the entire isolated RNA. Roughly 3.5 million reads per sample were averaged for naive, central memory and regulatory samples. This table comes from immunoSEQ multiplex PCR, and its TCRdb copy is limited to in-frame clones, with some not included. The data show about 320,000 clones, with 14% seen just once and 6.7% held by the top ten. Using CD45RO/CCR7/CD25/CD127/CD95/CD27, CD4+ naive, central memory, regulatory and stem cell-like memory cells were sorted.

This sequence originates from a man younger than 40 in good health. The genes are TRBV7-9 and TRBJ1-5, with D perhaps TRBD1 (5 bases). The sequencing input was central memory CD4+ T cells from blood. This CDR3 reads CASSSTGNQPQHF. DNA for the CDR3: TGTGCCAGCAGCAGTACAGGTAACCAGCCCCAGCATTTT.